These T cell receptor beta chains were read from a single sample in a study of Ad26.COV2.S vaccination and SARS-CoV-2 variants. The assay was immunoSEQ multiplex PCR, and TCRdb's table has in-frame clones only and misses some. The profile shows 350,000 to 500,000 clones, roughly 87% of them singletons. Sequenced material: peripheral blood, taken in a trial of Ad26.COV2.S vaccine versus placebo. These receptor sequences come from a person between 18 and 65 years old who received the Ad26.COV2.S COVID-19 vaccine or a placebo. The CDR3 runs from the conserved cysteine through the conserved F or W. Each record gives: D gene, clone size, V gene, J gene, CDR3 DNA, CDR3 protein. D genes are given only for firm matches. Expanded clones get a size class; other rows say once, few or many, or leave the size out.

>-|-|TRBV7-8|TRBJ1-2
TGTGCCAGCAGCTTAGGAATTGGTTCGACCCCCCTCTTC
CASSLGIGSTPLF
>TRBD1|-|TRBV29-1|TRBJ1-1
TGCAGCGTTGGGACAGGCCAGGCTTTCTTT
CSVGTGQAFF
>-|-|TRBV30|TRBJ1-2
TGTGCCTGGGGCACCCGTGCTAACTATGGCTACACCTTC
CAWGTRANYGYTF
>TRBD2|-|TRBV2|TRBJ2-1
TGTGCCAGCAGTGAACTTGGTGGCGGGGGGGCTAGTGAGCAGTTCTTC
CASSELGGGGASEQFF
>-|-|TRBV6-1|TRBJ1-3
TGTGCCAGCAGTGAAGCATCAGGGACGGGAAACACCATATATTTT
CASSEASGTGNTIYF
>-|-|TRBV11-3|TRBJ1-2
TGTGCCAGCAGCTTAGGGAACAGCGAGGTACCGTATGGCTACACCTTC
CASSLGNSEVPYGYTF
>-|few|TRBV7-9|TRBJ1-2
TGTGCCAGCACCAGCTTCGGTGGCAGCAATTTGGGCTACACCTTC
CASTSFGGSNLGYTF
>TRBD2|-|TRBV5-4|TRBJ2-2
TGTGCCAGCAGCTGGTCCGGGGGGGACACCGGGGAGCTGTTTTTT
CASSWSGGDTGELFF
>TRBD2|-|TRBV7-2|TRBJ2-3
TGTGCCAGCAGCTTAGGCTTGGTTCTAGCGGGAGCAGATACGCAGTATTTT
CASSLGLVLAGADTQYF
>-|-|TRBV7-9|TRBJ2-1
TGTGCCAGCAGCTCTGGAAGGGCCTACAATGAGCAGTTCTTC
CASSSGRAYNEQFF
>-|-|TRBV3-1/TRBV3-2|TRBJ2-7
TGTGCCAGCAGCCATCTTAATTTCGGGACCTACGAGCAGTACTTC
CASSHLNFGTYEQYF
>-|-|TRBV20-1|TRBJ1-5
TGCAGTGCTAGGAGAGGGACGCCCCAGCATTTT
CSARRGTPQHF
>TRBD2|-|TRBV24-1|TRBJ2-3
TGTGCCACCAGTGATCCAAGGACTAGCTCGATAACGCAGTATTTT
CATSDPRTSSITQYF
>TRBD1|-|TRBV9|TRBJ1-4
TGTGCCAGCAGCCCCCGGACAGGTATTAATGAAAAACTGTTTTTT
CASSPRTGINEKLFF
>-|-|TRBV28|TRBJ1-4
TGTGCCAGCAGGGGAAACAGTTTTAATGAAAAACTGTTTTTT
CASRGNSFNEKLFF
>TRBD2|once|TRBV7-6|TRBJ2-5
TGTGCCAGCACTCTGGGCGGGGGGCTTAAGGAGACCCAGTACTTC
CASTLGGGLKETQYF
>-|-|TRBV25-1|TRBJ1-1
TGTGCCAGCCGGGACGTCCTCCCCCCCACTGAAGCTTTCTTT
CASRDVLPPTEAFF
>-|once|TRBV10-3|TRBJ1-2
TGTGCCATCAGTGTTGAAAAAGGAGGCTACACCTTC
CAISVEKGGYTF
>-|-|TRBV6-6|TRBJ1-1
TGTGCCAGCAAGGAGGACACCTTGAACACTGAAGCTTTCTTT
CASKEDTLNTEAFF
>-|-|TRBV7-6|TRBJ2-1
TGTGCCAGCAGCTTAAGTCGGGGGAGCTCCTACAATGAGCAGTTCTTC
CASSLSRGSSYNEQFF
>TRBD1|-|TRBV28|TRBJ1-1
TGTGCCAGCAGTGGAGCCGGGACAGAAAACACTGAAGCTTTCTTT
CASSGAGTENTEAFF
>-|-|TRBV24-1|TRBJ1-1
TGTGCCACCAGTGACCCGGACGGACTTGAAGCTTTCTTT
CATSDPDGLEAFF
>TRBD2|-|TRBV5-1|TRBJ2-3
TGCGCCAGCAGCTTGGAAGCGGGGACCACAGATACGCAGTATTTT
CASSLEAGTTDTQYF
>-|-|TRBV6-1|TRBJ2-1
TGTGCCAGCAGTGAAACAGGCCGGGAGTACAATGAGCAGTTCTTC
CASSETGREYNEQFF
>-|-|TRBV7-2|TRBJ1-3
TGTGCCAGCAGCTTATGGTCAATGGGGGGAGGTGGAAACACCATATATTTT
CASSLWSMGGGGNTIYF
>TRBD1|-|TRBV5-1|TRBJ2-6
TGCGCCAGCATCCCAGGACAGGGCCACTCTGGGGCCAACGTCCTGACTTTC
CASIPGQGHSGANVLTF
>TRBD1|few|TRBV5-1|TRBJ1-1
TGCGCCAGCAGCTTGGGGACAGGGGTCGCTGAAGCTTTCTTT
CASSLGTGVAEAFF